The clone carrying this T cell receptor beta chain was picked up many times. Its matching antigen is unknown. The data are from a study of T cells in Graves' hyperthyroidism and ophthalmopathy. Across the whole study: Initial diagnosis, before any treatment, was when peripheral blood was collected. Study conclusions and caveats: Stable hyperthyroidism was told apart from ophthalmopathy by a model built on 13 V-J features.

The study excluded patients with uncontrolled infection, other autoimmune disease, pregnancy or lactation. Extraction of PBMCs used approximately 10 ml of fresh peripheral blood. Researchers took RNA transcripts and amplified the TCR beta CDR3 regions from them. A first-round RT-PCR of the TCR CDR3 used the HTBI primer set. TCRdb re-called the multiplex PCR reads through MiXCR, storing one row per CDR3 protein. The sample holds around 620,000 distinct CDR3 sequences, 15% to 20% seen once. V shed 6 bases and J shed 4 bases, with 13 bases lying between them. This CDR3 has 13 residues. CDR1 and CDR2 from the germline V gene are MNHNS and SASEGT.

Sequencing used blood. The chain recombines TRBV6-1 with TRBJ2-7, with D hard to call. This TCR was recovered from a woman aged 30 to 39 with Graves' hyperthyroidism. The CDR3 protein is CASRPSAGYEQYF. The CDR3 DNA reads as TGTGCCAGCAGGCCCTCCGCCGGGTACGAGCAGTACTTC.